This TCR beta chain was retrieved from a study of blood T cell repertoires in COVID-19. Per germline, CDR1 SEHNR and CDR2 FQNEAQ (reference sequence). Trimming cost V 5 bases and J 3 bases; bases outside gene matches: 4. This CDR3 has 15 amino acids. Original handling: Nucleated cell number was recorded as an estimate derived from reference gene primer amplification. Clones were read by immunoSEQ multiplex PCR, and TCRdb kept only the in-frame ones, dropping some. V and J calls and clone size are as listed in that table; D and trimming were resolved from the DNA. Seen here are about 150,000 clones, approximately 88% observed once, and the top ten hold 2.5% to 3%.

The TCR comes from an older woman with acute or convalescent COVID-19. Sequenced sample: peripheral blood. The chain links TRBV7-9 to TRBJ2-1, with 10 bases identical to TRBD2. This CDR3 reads CASSTLAGDYNEQFF. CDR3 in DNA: TGTGCCAGCAGCACCCTAGCGGGGGACTACAATGAGCAGTTCTTC.